These T cell receptor beta chains were read from a single sample in a study of T cells in Graves' hyperthyroidism and ophthalmopathy. TCRdb independently ran MiXCR on the multiplex PCR reads; one entry per CDR3 protein. This sample has 300,000 to 500,000 distinct CDR3 sequences, with more than 12% found just once. Sequenced: blood. These receptors were obtained from a woman in her twenties or thirties with Graves' hyperthyroidism. Both conserved end residues are part of each CDR3. The D gene is left open where the match is weak. Only part of the rows carry a size: once, few, many, or a class if the clone is expanded.

>.|TRBJ1-3|TRBV29-1|.
CSVADISGNTIYF
TGCAGCGTTGCGGACATCTCTGGAAACACCATATATTTT
>many|TRBJ1-6|TRBV6-1|TRBD1
CASSLGQGSSPLHF
TGTGCCAGCAGTCTGGGACAGGGGAGTTCACCCCTCCACTTT
>.|TRBJ1-3|TRBV4-1|.
CASSQEELNTIYF
TGCGCCAGCAGCCAAGAGGAATTAAACACCATATATTTT
>.|TRBJ1-5|TRBV20-1|.
CSALRSSHGNQPQHF
TGCAGTGCATTAAGGTCCTCTCACGGGAATCAGCCCCAGCATTTT
>many|TRBJ1-1|TRBV6-1|.
CASSELAPVNTEAFF
TGTGCCAGCAGTGAACTGGCTCCAGTTAACACTGAAGCTTTCTTT
>many|TRBJ2-1|TRBV27|TRBD2
CASSFTSGRLIHEQFF
TGTGCCAGCAGTTTTACCAGCGGGAGGCTCATCCATGAGCAGTTCTTC
>few|TRBJ1-4|TRBV6-1|.
CARSTLARRANEKLFF
TGTGCCAGAAGTACCCTCGCCCGTCGGGCTAATGAAAAACTGTTTTTT
>.|TRBJ2-3|TRBV24-1|TRBD2
CATSDEREGWDTQYF
TGTGCCACCAGTGATGAGCGGGAGGGGTGGGATACGCAGTATTTT
>many|TRBJ2-2|TRBV28|.
CASRRTTGELFF
TGTGCCAGCAGACGAACGACCGGGGAGCTGTTTTTT
>many|TRBJ2-3|TRBV12-3/TRBV12-4|TRBD2
CASLGLAGTDTQYF
TGTGCCAGTCTAGGACTAGCGGGAACAGATACGCAGTATTTT
>few|TRBJ2-5|TRBV9|.
CASSVGLEWETQYF
TGTGCCAGCAGCGTAGGACTAGAATGGGAGACCCAGTACTTC
>.|TRBJ2-2|TRBV18|.
CASSPGVGNTGELFF
TGTGCCAGCTCACCGGGAGTCGGGAACACCGGGGAGCTGTTTTTT
>few|TRBJ2-5|TRBV6-1|TRBD2
CASSATSGSTQYF
TGTGCCAGCAGTGCGACTAGCGGGAGTACTCAGTACTTC
>many|TRBJ2-2|TRBV3-1|.
CASSQASPGELFF
TGTGCCAGCAGCCAAGCGTCGCCGGGGGAGCTGTTTTTT
>many|TRBJ2-1|TRBV30|.
CAWSVGLVTHEQFF
TGTGCCTGGAGTGTTGGCTTGGTAACCCACGAGCAGTTCTTC
>few|TRBJ2-5|TRBV20-1|TRBD2
CSAFPTSGRETQYF
TGCAGTGCTTTTCCGACTAGCGGGAGGGAGACCCAGTACTTC
>.|TRBJ2-6|TRBV5-5|.
CASSSGSLGANVLTF
TGTGCCAGCAGCTCAGGGTCTCTGGGGGCCAACGTCCTGACTTTC
>many|TRBJ2-7|TRBV12-3/TRBV12-4|TRBD2
CASQPRSTSGRPDTDEQYF
TGTGCCAGTCAACCACGATCGACTAGCGGGAGACCCGACACCGACGAGCAGTACTTC
>few|TRBJ2-1|TRBV9|TRBD2
CASSSGTSGWGPYNEQFF
TGTGCCAGCAGTTCCGGGACTAGCGGGTGGGGCCCCTACAATGAGCAGTTCTTC
>many|TRBJ2-7|TRBV6-1|TRBD1
CASSPGQGGISEQYF
TGTGCCAGCAGTCCCGGACAGGGAGGAATCTCCGAGCAGTACTTC
>.|TRBJ2-2|TRBV20-1|TRBD2
CSAGSGRAIGELFF
TGCAGTGCTGGGAGCGGGAGGGCCATCGGGGAGCTGTTTTTT
>few|TRBJ2-2|TRBV20-1|.
CSARDLHQAANTGELFF
TGCAGTGCTAGAGATCTACATCAGGCTGCGAACACCGGGGAGCTGTTTTTT
>many|TRBJ2-7|TRBV27|.
CASSPYPPRQAASSYEQYF
TGTGCCAGCAGTCCATATCCCCCCAGGCAGGCGGCGAGCTCCTACGAGCAGTACTTC
>.|TRBJ2-7|TRBV10-3|.
CAISVGVAINYEQYF
TGTGCCATCAGTGTAGGAGTGGCTATTAACTACGAGCAGTACTTC
>many|TRBJ2-5|TRBV30|TRBD2
CAWESSGRRETQYF
TGTGCCTGGGAATCTAGCGGGAGGCGAGAGACCCAGTACTTC
>few|TRBJ2-4|TRBV2|.
CASRQDSDIQYF
TGTGCCAGCAGACAAGACTCTGACATTCAGTACTTC
>.|TRBJ2-7|TRBV7-2|TRBD1
CASSLGTESSYEQYF
TGTGCCAGCAGCTTGGGGACAGAGAGCTCCTACGAGCAGTACTTC
>.|TRBJ1-1|TRBV20-1|TRBD1
CSARTGDTEAFF
TGCAGTGCTAGGACAGGGGACACTGAAGCTTTCTTT
>few|TRBJ2-3|TRBV9|.
CASSVGTLSTDTQYF
TGTGCCAGCAGCGTCGGGACGTTGAGCACAGATACGCAGTATTTT
>many|TRBJ2-1|TRBV7-8|TRBD2
CASSLDPPSGSRNEQFF
TGTGCCAGCAGCTTAGACCCTCCTAGCGGGAGTAGGAATGAGCAGTTCTTC
>few|TRBJ2-3|TRBV9|TRBD2
CASSVVASGGAGDTQYF
TGTGCCAGCAGCGTAGTGGCTAGCGGGGGCGCCGGGGATACGCAGTATTTT
>few|TRBJ2-7|TRBV2|TRBD1
CASYSGTAYEQYF
TGTGCCTCCTACTCCGGGACAGCCTACGAGCAGTACTTC
>few|TRBJ2-1|TRBV4-2|TRBD2
CASSQVGSGDNEQFF
TGTGCCAGCAGCCAAGTGGGTAGCGGGGACAATGAGCAGTTCTTC
>.|TRBJ2-4|TRBV4-1|.
CASSQELGMKNIQYF
TGCGCCAGCAGCCAAGAATTAGGGATGAAAAACATTCAGTACTTC
>many|TRBJ2-1|TRBV20-1|TRBD2
CSALGRREKDKNEQFF
TGCAGTGCTCTTGGGAGGCGGGAGAAGGACAAAAATGAGCAGTTCTTC
>many|TRBJ2-3|TRBV18|TRBD2
CASSPGLAGVSTDTQYF
TGTGCCAGCTCACCGGGACTAGCGGGAGTTTCGACAGATACGCAGTATTTT
>few|TRBJ2-3|TRBV6-5|TRBD1
CASSYLTGGITDTQYF
TGTGCCAGCAGTTACCTGACAGGGGGCATCACAGATACGCAGTATTTT
>many|TRBJ2-1|TRBV24-1|.
CATSVYNEQFF
TGTGCCACCAGTGTATACAATGAGCAGTTCTTC
>few|TRBJ2-7|TRBV7-9|.
CASSDKSRSGRNEQYF
TGTGCCAGCAGCGATAAGAGCCGGAGTGGAAGAAACGAGCAGTACTTC
>many|TRBJ2-7|TRBV30|.
CAWKGSYEQYF
TGTGCCTGGAAAGGGTCCTACGAGCAGTACTTC
>.|TRBJ2-3|TRBV18|.
CASSPPGMRDTQYF
TGTGCCAGCTCACCACCGGGAATGAGAGATACGCAGTATTTT
>many|TRBJ1-1|TRBV3-1|.
CASSQDLVMNTEAFF
TGTGCCAGCAGCCAAGATTTGGTGATGAACACTGAAGCTTTCTTT
>few|TRBJ1-2|TRBV28|TRBD1
CASFSGTAYGYTF
TGTGCCAGCTTTTCCGGGACAGCCTATGGCTACACCTTC
>many|TRBJ2-7|TRBV12-3/TRBV12-4|.
CASSLSRYEQYF
TGTGCCAGCAGTTTAAGCCGCTACGAGCAGTACTTC
>many|TRBJ2-1|TRBV20-1|TRBD2
CSASLPSGNNEQFF
TGCAGTGCTAGTTTGCCTAGCGGAAACAATGAGCAGTTCTTC
>few|TRBJ1-5|TRBV6-1|.
CASSNRDTSNQPQHF
TGTGCCAGCAGCAACCGGGACACAAGCAATCAGCCCCAGCATTTT
>.|TRBJ2-1|TRBV7-9|.
CASSLGGPGNEQFF
TGTGCCAGCAGCTTAGGTGGTCCGGGGAATGAGCAGTTCTTC
>many|TRBJ2-3|TRBV20-1|TRBD2
CSASGTGGRETDTQYF
TGCAGTGCTAGCGGGACTGGCGGGAGGGAAACAGATACGCAGTATTTT
>few|TRBJ1-3|TRBV11-2|.
CASSRDRQAGNTIYF
TGTGCCAGCAGCCGGGACCGCCAGGCTGGAAACACCATATATTTT
>many|TRBJ2-5|TRBV3-1|TRBD1
CASSHRQGPETQYF
TGTGCCAGCAGCCACCGACAGGGGCCGGAGACCCAGTACTTC
>.|TRBJ2-1|TRBV5-1|.
CASIKGNEQFF
TGCGCCAGCATTAAGGGAAATGAGCAGTTCTTC